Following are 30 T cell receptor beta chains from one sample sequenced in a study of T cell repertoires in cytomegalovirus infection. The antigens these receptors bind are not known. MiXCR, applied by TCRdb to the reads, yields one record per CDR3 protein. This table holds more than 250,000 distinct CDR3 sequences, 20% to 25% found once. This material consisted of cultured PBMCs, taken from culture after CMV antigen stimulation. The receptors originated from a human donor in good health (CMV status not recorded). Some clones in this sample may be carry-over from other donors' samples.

The CDR3 sequence: CASSLVGAVEAFF. DNA of the CDR3: TGTGCCAGCAGCTTAGTGGGGGCTGTTGAAGCTTTCTTT. The V call is TRBV7-2, the J call TRBJ1-1; TRBD1 is a possible D gene (6 bases). The V gene lost 1 base and the J gene lost 7 bases, with 10 bases spanning the gap. Per germline, CDR1 SGHTA and CDR2 FQGNSA. The CDR3 has 13 amino acids. The complete variable domain, with remaining parts taken from reference TRBV7-2 and TRBJ1-1, reads GAGVSQSPSNKVTEKGKDVELRCDPISGHTALYWYRQSLGQGLEFLIYFQGNSAPDKSGLPSDRFSAERTGGSVSTLTIQRTQQEDSAVYLCASSLVGAVEAFFGQGTRLTVV.

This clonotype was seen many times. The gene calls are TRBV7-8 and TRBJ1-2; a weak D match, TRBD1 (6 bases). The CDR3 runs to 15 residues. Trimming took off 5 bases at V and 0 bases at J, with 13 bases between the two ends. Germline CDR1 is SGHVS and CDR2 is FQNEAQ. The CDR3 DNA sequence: TGTGCCAGCAGCCTGAGGACAGTCACTAACTATGGCTACACCTTC. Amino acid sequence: CASSLRTVTNYGYTF.

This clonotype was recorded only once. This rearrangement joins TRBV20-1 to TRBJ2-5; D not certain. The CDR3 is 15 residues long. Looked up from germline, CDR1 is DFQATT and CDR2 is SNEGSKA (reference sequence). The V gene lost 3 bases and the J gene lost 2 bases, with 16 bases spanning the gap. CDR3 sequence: CSASETAIRQETQYF. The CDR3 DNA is TGCAGTGCTAGTGAGACCGCGATCAGACAAGAGACCCAGTACTTC.

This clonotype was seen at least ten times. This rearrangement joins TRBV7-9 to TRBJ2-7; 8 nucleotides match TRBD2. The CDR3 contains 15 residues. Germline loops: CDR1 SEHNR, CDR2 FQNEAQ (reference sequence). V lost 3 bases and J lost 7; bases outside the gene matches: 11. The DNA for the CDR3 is TGTGCCAGCAGCTTGGATGGACTAGCAAGTGGGGAGCAGTACGTC. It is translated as CASSLDGLASGEQYV.

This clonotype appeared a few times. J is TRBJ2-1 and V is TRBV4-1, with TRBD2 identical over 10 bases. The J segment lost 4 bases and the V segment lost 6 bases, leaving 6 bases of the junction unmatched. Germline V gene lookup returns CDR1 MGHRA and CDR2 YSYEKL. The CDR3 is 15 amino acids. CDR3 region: CASSPGLAIYNEQFF. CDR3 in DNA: TGCGCCAGCAGTCCGGGACTAGCGATTTACAATGAGCAGTTCTTC.

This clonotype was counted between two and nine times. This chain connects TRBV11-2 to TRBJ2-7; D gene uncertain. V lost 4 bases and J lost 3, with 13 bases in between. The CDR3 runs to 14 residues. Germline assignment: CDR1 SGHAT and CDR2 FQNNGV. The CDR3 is CASSSLSYNYEQYV. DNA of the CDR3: TGTGCCAGCAGCTCCCTCTCCTACAACTACGAGCAGTACGTC.

The CDR3 nucleotides are TGTGCCAGCAGTTACGCGGGACGAGATACGCAGTATTTT. Translating it yields CASSYAGRDTQYF. The chain joins TRBV6-2 or TRBV6-3 to TRBJ2-3; perhaps TRBD2 as D (6 bases). The CDR3 sequence is 13 residues long. Per the germline V gene, CDR1 is MNHEY and CDR2 is SVGEGT. V dropped 2 bases and J dropped 5 bases, with 8 bases sitting between them.

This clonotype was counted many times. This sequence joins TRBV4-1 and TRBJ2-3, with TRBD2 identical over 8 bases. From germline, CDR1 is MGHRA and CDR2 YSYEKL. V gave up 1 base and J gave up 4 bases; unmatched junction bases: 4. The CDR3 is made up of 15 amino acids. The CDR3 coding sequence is TGCGCCAGCAGCCAAGCTCCGCGGGAGGCAGATACGCAGTATTTT. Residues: CASSQAPREADTQYF.

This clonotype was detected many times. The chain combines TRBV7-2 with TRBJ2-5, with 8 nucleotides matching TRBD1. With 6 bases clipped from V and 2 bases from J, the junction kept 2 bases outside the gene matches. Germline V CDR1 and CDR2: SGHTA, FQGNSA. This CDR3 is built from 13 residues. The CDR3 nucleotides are TGTGCCAGCAGGTGGACAGGGCAAGAGACCCAGTACTTC. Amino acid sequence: CASRWTGQETQYF.

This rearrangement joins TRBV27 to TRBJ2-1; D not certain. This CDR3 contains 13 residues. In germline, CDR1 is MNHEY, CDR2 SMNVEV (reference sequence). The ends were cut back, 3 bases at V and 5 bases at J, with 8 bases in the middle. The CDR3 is CASSFARNNEQFF. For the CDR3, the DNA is TGTGCCAGCAGTTTCGCCAGGAACAATGAGCAGTTCTTC.

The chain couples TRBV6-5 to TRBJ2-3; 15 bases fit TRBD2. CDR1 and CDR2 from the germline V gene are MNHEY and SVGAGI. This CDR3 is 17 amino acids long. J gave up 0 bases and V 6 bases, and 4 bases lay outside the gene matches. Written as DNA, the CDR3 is TGTGCCAGCAGCTTCGGGACTAGCGGGAGGAGCACAGATACGCAGTATTTT. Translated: CASSFGTSGRSTDTQYF.

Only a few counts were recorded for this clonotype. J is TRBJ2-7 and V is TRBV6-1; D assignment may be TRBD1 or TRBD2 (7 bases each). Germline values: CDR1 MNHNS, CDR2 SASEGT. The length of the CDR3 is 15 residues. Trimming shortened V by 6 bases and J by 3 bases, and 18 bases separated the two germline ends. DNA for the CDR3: TGTGCCAGCAGCGAACAACAGGGGAGGGTCTACGAGCAGTACTTC. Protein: CASSEQQGRVYEQYF.

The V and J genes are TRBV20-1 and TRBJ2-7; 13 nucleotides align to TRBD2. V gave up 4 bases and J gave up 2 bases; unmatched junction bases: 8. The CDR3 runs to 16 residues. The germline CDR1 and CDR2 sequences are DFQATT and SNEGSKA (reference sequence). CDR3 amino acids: CSANHGLAGVTYEQYF. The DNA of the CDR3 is TGCAGTGCTAACCACGGACTAGCGGGAGTAACCTACGAGCAGTACTTC.

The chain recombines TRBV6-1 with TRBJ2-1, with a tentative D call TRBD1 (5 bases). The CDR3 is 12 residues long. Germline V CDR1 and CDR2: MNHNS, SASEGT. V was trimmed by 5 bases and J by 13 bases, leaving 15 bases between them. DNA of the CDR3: TGTGCCAGCAGTTATCCAGGGTTGATTCAGTTCTTC. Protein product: CASSYPGLIQFF.

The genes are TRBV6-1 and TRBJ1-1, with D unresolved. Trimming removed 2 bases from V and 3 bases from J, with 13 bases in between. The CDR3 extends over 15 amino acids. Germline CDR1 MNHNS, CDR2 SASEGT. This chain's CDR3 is CASSEKRLSDTEAFF. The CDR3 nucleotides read TGTGCCAGCAGTGAAAAGAGGCTTTCCGACACTGAAGCTTTCTTT.

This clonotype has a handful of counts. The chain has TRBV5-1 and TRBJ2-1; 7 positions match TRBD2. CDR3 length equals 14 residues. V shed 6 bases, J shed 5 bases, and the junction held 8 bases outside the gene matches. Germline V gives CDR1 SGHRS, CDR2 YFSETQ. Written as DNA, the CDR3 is TGCGCCAGCAAGTCGACTAGCTATAACAATGAGCAGTTCTTC. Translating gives CASKSTSYNNEQFF.

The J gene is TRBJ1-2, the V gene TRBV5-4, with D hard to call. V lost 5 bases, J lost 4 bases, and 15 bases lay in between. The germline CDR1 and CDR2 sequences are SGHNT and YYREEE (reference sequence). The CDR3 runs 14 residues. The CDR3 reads CASSTDGFSYGYTF. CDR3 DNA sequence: TGTGCCAGCAGTACCGACGGTTTTTCCTATGGCTACACCTTC.

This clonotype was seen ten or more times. The chain's CDR3 is CASSSGVTGELFF. CDR3 nucleotide sequence: TGTGCCAGCAGTTCCGGGGTTACCGGGGAGCTGTTTTTT. The rearrangement links TRBV7-2 to TRBJ2-2; a possible D gene is TRBD2 (5 bases). In germline, CDR1 is SGHTA, CDR2 FQGNSA. Trimming took 6 bases from V and 5 from J, leaving 10 bases between them. This CDR3 has 13 amino acids. Full variable domain (rest looked up from reference TRBV7-2 and TRBJ2-2): GAGVSQSPSNKVTEKGKDVELRCDPISGHTALYWYRQSLGQGLEFLIYFQGNSAPDKSGLPSDRFSAERTGGSVSTLTIQRTQQEDSAVYLCASSSGVTGELFFGEGSRLTVL.

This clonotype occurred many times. CDR3 DNA: TGTGCCGTTCGAGGGGGCGACGGCACAGATACGCAGTATTTT. Encoded protein: CAVRGGDGTDTQYF. The rearrangement uses TRBV10-3 and TRBJ2-3; TRBD1 matches 7 bases. V shed 11 bases and J 1 base; nucleotides not matched to a gene: 9. The CDR3 is made up of 14 amino acids. The V gene's germline CDR1 is ENHRY and CDR2 SYGVKD.

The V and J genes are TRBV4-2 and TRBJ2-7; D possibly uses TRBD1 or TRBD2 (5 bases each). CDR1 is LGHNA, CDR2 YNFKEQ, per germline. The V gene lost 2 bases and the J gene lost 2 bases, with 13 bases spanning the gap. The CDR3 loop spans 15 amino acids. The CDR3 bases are TGTGCCAGCAGCCAATTTGGGGACGCTCCCTACGAGCAGTACTTC. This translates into CASSQFGDAPYEQYF.

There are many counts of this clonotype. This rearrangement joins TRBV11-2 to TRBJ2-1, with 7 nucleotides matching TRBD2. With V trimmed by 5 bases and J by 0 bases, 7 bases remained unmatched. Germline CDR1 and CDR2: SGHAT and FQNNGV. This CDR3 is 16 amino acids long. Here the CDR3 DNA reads TGTGCCAGCAGCGACTCGCGGGGGAGCTCCTACAATGAGCAGTTCTTC. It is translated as CASSDSRGSSYNEQFF.

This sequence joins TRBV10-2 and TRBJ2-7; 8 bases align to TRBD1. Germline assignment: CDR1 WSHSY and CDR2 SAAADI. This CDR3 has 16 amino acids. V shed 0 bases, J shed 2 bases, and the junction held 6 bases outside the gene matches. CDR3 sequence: CASSESPGQEPYEQYV. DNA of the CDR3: TGCGCCAGCAGTGAGTCTCCGGGACAGGAGCCCTACGAGCAGTACGTC.

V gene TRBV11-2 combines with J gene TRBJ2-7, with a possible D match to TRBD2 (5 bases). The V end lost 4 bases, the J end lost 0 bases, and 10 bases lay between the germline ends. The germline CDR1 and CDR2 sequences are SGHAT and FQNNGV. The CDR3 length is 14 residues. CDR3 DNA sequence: TGTGCCAGCAGCTACCGACTAAGCTCCTACGAGCAGTACGTC. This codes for CASSYRLSSYEQYV.

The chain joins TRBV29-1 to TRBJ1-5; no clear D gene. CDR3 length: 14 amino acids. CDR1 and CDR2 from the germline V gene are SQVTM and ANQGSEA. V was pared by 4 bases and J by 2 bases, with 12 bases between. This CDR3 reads CSVVLSGGNQPQHF. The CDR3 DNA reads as TGCAGCGTTGTATTGTCTGGGGGCAATCAGCCCCAGCATTTT.

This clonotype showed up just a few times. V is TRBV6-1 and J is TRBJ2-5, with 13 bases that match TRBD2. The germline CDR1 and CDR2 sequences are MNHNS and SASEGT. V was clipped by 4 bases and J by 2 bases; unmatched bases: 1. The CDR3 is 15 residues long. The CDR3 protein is CASSGTSGSQETQYF. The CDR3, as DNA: TGTGCCAGCAGTGGGACTAGCGGGAGTCAAGAGACCCAGTACTTC.

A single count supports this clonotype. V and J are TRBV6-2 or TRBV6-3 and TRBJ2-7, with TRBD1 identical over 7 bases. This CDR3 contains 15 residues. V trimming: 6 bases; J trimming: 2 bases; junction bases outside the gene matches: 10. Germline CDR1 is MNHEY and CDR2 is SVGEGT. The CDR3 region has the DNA TGTGCCAGCAGACCGGGTCAACAGGGGACCTACGAGCAGTACTTC. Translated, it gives CASRPGQQGTYEQYF.

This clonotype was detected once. The CDR3 spells CASSPPPQETQYF. The CDR3 DNA reads TGTGCCAGCAGCCCCCCCCCCCAAGAGACCCAGTACTTC. The V gene is TRBV5-8, the J gene TRBJ2-5; D ambiguous. The CDR3 has 13 residues. V lost 4 bases and J 1 base, leaving 8 bases between the germline ends. Germline V gene lookup returns CDR1 SGHTS and CDR2 YDEGEE.

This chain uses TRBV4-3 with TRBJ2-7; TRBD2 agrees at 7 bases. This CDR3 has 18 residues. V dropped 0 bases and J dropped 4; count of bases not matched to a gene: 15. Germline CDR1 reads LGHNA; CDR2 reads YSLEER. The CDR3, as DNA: TGCGCCAGCAGCCAAGATCCGGTCGGGGGGAGCAGTTTTTACGAGCAGTACTTC. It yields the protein CASSQDPVGGSSFYEQYF.

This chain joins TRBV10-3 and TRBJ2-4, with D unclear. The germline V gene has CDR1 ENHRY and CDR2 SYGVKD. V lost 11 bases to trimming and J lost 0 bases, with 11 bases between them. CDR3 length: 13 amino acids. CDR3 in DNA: TGTGCCTCACCGCAGGTAGCCAAAAACATTCAGTACTTC. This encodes CASPQVAKNIQYF.

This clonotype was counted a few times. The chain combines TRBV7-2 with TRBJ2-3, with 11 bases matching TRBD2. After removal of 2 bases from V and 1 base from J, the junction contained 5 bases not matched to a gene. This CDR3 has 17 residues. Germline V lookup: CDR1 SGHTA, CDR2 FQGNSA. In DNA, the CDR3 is TGTGCCAGCAGCTTAACCCCGACTAGCGGGGGCACAGATACGCAGTATTTT. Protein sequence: CASSLTPTSGGTDTQYF. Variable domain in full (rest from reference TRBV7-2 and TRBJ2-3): GAGVSQSPSNKVTEKGKDVELRCDPISGHTALYWYRQSLGQGLEFLIYFQGNSAPDKSGLPSDRFSAERTGGSVSTLTIQRTQQEDSAVYLCASSLTPTSGGTDTQYFGPGTRLTVL.